The 6 T cell receptor beta chains given below trace back to one sample, sequenced in a study of T cell repertoires and HLA-DP antigens. Sequencing used immunoSEQ multiplex PCR; TCRdb keeps in-frame clones, though not all of them. The data show some 120,000 clones, with over 90% seen just once and about 0.27% held by the top ten. Their target antigens are unknown. Sequenced: CD4+ T cells from PBMCs. These TCRs come from a woman aged 18-35 years in good health and CMV-seronegative.

The rearrangement uses TRBV9 and TRBJ1-5, with D tentatively TRBD1 (6 bases). V was cut by 0 bases and J by 5 bases, with 9 bases left in between. Germline-derived CDR1 and CDR2 are SGDLS and YYNGEE. CDR3 size: 14 residues. CDR3 DNA sequence: TGTGCCAGCAGCGTAGAGGGGGGGGATCAGCCCCAGCATTTT. Its translation: CASSVEGGDQPQHF.

In its sample, this clone was seen once. V and J are TRBV28 and TRBJ2-5, with D possibly being TRBD2 (7 bases). The CDR3 extends over 14 amino acids. The germline V and J ends were trimmed by 6 bases and 5 bases, with 16 bases remaining between them. From germline, CDR1 is MDHEN and CDR2 SYDVKM. CDR3 nucleotides: TGTGCCAGCAGCTCGAGGGGGGGGATCGAGACCCAGTACTTC. This gives the protein CASSSRGGIETQYF.

This clone was recorded once. This CDR3 is also generated by other DNA sequences in the sample. The chain links TRBV2 to TRBJ2-5; D uncertain. V lost 3 bases to trimming and J lost 5 bases, with 4 bases between them. This CDR3 region has 11 residues. The V gene's germline CDR1 is SNHLY and CDR2 FYNNEI. CDR3 sequence (DNA): TGTGCCAGCAGTGATCGGGAGACCCAGTACTTC. This encodes CASSDRETQYF.

V usage is TRBV19 and J usage is TRBJ1-2; D gene uncertain. The CDR3 sequence is 14 residues long. Deletions cut 0 bases from V and 3 bases from J, with 8 bases between. Germline values: CDR1 LNHDA, CDR2 SQIVND (reference sequence). The CDR3 nucleotides read TGTGCCAGTAGTATAGAAGGAGGGTACTATGGCTACACCTTC. It codes for CASSIEGGYYGYTF.

This clone has just one count. The J gene is TRBJ2-1, the V gene TRBV5-4; the D call may be TRBD1 or TRBD2 (6 bases each). The V and J ends lost 0 bases and 3 bases respectively, with 13 bases between them. The germline CDR1 and CDR2 sequences are SGHNT and YYREEE (reference sequence). This CDR3 spans 16 amino acids. The CDR3 reads CASSLAWGAGYNEQFF. For the CDR3, the DNA is TGTGCCAGCAGCTTGGCTTGGGGGGCAGGCTACAATGAGCAGTTCTTC.

The chain carries TRBV29-1 and TRBJ2-1; 7 positions match TRBD1. Trimming took 8 bases from V and 2 from J; bases not matched to a gene: 9. This CDR3 comprises 14 residues. The germline V gene encodes CDR1 SQVTM and CDR2 ANQGSEA. CDR3 sequence reads: CSLGIQGTYNEQFF. As DNA, the CDR3 is TGCAGCCTTGGGATACAGGGGACCTACAATGAGCAGTTCTTC.